The clone carrying this T cell receptor (beta chain) was seen repeatedly, ten times or more. The CDR3 runs to 15 residues. Germline V gives CDR1 DFQATT, CDR2 SNEGSKA (reference sequence). Germline trimming cut 5 bases from V and 7 bases from J; bases unmatched to any gene: 14. The sample belongs to a study of regulatory T cells in long-lasting Graves disease. With iRepertoire HTBI primers and Arm-PCR of CDR3 regions, TCR beta libraries were built. TCRdb analysed the multiplex PCR reads with MiXCR anew, one entry per CDR3 protein. The sample lists 440,000 or so distinct CDR3 sequences; approximately 16% were seen once. Time point indicated: newly diagnosed GD, antithyroid drugs for less than 3 months. PBMC RNA served as the TCR library source. The same sample was also used in a study of T cells in Graves' hyperthyroidism and ophthalmopathy. From that second work: With the HTBI primer set, the TCR CDR3 went through a first round of RT-PCR. Also found in blood were most expanded thyroid clonotypes above 0.001.

The sequence was obtained from a woman between 25 and 40 years old with Graves disease. The V call is TRBV20-1, the J call TRBJ2-1; 7 positions match TRBD2. Here the sequenced sample was peripheral blood mononuclear cells (PBMCs), taken at new diagnosis, from a patient treated with antithyroid drugs. CDR3 protein: CSAQIAGLGSNEQFF. CDR3 nucleotides: TGCAGTGCTCAGATAGCGGGCCTTGGTTCAAATGAGCAGTTCTTC.